This T cell receptor (beta chain) was profiled in a study of cytomegalovirus exposure and HLA in healthy donors. The study, taken as a whole, reports: Only CMV serostatus was available as immune exposure information.

In regard to this clone: Its antigen is still unknown.

The PCR was carried out with 60 Vbeta primers and 13 Jbeta primers. The repertoire was sequenced with immunoSEQ multiplex PCR; TCRdb's copy has only in-frame clones and lacks some. The sample yields 150,000 to 200,000 clones, 80% to 85% seen once. Germline V gives CDR1 SGHDT, CDR2 YYEEEE. Losses at the gene ends were 4 bases for V and 7 bases for J; bases not matched to a gene: 15. This CDR3 is built from 17 residues. Sequences were obtained from PBMCs. This rearrangement joins TRBV5-6 to TRBJ2-1; 9 bases fit TRBD2. This sequence originates from a woman aged 40 to 49 in good health and CMV-seronegative. DNA for the CDR3: TGTGCCAGCAGCATCCTCTATTTAGCGGGAGAAAGGAATGAGCAGTTCTTC. Translated, it gives CASSILYLAGERNEQFF.